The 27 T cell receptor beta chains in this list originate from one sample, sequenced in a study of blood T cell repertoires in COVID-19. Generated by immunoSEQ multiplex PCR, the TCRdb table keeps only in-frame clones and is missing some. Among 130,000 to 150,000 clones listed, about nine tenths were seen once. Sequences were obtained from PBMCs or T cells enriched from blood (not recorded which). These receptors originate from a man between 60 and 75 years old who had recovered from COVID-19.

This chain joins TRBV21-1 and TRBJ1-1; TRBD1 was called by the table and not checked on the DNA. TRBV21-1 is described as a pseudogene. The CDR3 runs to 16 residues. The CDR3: CASTARRQGLNTEAFF. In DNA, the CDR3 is TGTGCCAGCACCGCCCGTCGGCAGGGGTTGAACACTGAAGCTTTCTTT.

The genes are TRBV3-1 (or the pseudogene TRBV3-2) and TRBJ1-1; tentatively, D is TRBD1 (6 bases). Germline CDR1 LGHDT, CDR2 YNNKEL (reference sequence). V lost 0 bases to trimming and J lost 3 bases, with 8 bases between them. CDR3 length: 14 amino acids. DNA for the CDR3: TGTGCCAGCAGCCAAGATGACAGGCACACTGAAGCTTTCTTT. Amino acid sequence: CASSQDDRHTEAFF.

The CDR3 DNA follows: TGTGCCAGCAGCTCCCAGGGGCGCAGGCAGTACTTC. This gives the protein CASSSQGRRQYF. V usage is TRBV11-2 and J usage is TRBJ2-7, with D maybe TRBD1 (6 bases). The CDR3 consists of 12 residues. Looked up from germline, CDR1 is SGHAT and CDR2 is FQNNGV. Trimming cost V 4 bases and J 9 bases, with 13 bases left between them.

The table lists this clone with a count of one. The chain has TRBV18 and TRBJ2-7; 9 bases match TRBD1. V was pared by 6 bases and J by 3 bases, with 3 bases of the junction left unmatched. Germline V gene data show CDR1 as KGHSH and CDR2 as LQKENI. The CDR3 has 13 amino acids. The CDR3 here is CASSGQGDYEQYF. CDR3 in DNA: TGTGCCAGCTCGGGACAGGGTGACTACGAGCAGTACTTC.

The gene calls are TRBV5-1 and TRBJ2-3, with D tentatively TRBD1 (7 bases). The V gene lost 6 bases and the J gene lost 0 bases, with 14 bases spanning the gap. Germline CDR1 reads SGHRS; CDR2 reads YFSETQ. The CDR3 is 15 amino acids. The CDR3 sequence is CASNGRGVSTDTQYF. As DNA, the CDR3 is TGCGCCAGCAATGGCAGGGGGGTTAGCACAGATACGCAGTATTTT.

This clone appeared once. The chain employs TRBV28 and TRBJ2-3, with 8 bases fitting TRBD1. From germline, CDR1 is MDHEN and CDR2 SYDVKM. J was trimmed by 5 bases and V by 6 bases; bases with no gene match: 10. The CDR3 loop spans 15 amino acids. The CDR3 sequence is CASSPRTGWLDTQYF. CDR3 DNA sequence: TGTGCCAGCAGCCCCAGGACAGGGTGGTTAGATACGCAGTATTTT.

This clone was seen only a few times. The CDR3 region is CASSSPTSYNEQFF. CDR3 bases: TGTGCCAGCAGCTCCCCGACTAGCTACAATGAGCAGTTCTTC. This chain links TRBV5-4 with TRBJ2-1, with D perhaps TRBD2 (6 bases). The CDR3 has 14 residues. Germline CDR1 reads SGHNT; CDR2 reads YYREEE (reference sequence). V lost 3 bases and J 3 bases, leaving 10 bases between the germline ends. Using reference TRBV5-4 and TRBJ2-1 for the parts outside the CDR3, the full variable domain is ETGVTQSPTHLIKTRGQQVTLRCSSQSGHNTVSWYQQALGQGPQFIFQYYREEENGRGNFPPRFSGLQFPNYSSELNVNALELDDSALYLCASSSPTSYNEQFFGPGTRLTVL.

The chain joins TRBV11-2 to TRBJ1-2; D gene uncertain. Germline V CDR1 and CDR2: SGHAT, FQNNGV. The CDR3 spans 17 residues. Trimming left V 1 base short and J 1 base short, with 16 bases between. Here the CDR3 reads CASSLVVGVGLNYGYTF. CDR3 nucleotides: TGTGCCAGCAGCTTAGTGGTCGGGGTTGGCCTTAACTATGGCTACACCTTC.

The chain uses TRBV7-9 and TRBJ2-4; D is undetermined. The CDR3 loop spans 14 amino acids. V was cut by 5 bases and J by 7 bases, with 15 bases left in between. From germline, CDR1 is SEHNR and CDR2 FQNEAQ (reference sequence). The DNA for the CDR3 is TGTGCCAGCAGCCCGGGTTCGGCGGCGAACATTCAGTACTTC. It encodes CASSPGSAANIQYF.

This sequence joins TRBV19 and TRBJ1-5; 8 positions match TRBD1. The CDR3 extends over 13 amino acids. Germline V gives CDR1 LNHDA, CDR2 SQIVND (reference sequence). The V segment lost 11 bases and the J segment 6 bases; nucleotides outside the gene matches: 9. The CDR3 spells CAVGATGAQPQHF. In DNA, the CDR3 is TGTGCCGTAGGGGCGACAGGGGCTCAGCCCCAGCATTTT.

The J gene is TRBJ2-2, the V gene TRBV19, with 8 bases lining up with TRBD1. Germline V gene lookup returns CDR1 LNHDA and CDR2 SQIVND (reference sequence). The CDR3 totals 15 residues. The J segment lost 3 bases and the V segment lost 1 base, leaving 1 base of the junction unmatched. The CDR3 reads CASSIVTGDTGELFF. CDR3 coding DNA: TGTGCCAGTAGTATAGTGACAGGGGACACCGGGGAGCTGTTTTTT.

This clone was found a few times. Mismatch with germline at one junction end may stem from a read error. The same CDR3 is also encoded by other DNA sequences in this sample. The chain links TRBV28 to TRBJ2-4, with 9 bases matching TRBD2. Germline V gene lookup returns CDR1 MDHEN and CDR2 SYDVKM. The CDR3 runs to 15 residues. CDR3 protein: CARGSRGGAKNIQYF. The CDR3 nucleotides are TGCGCCCGCGGATCGCGGGGGGGGGCCAAAAACATTCAGTACTTC.

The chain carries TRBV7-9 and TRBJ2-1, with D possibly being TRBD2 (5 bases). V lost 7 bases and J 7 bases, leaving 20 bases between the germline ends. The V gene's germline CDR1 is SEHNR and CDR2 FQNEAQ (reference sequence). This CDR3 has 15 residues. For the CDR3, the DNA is TGTGCCAGCACTTCGACTATGGGCGCGGGTAATGAGCAGTTCTTC. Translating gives CASTSTMGAGNEQFF.

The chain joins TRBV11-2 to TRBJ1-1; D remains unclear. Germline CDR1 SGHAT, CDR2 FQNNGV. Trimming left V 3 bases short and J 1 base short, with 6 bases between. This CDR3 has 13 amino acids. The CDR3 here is CASSFRKNTEAFF. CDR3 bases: TGTGCCAGCAGCTTCAGGAAGAACACTGAAGCTTTCTTT.

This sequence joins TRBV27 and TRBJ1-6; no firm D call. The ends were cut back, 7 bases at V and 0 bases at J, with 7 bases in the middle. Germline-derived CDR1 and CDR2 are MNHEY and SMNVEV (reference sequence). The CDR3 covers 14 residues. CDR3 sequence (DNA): TGTGCCAGCAAACTGAGCTCCTATAATTCACCCCTCCACTTT. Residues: CASKLSSYNSPLHF.

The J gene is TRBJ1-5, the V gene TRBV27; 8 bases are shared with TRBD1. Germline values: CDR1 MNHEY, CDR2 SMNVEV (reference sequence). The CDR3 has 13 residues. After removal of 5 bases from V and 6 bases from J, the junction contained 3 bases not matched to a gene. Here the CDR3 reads CASSRQGSQPQHF. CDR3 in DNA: TGTGCCAGCAGTCGACAGGGGAGTCAGCCCCAGCATTTT.

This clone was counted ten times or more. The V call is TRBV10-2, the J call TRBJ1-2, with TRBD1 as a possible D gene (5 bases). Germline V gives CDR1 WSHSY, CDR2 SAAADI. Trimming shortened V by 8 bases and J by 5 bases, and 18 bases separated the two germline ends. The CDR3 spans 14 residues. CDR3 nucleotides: TGCGCCAGCGGGGGGAAGGGTGTAGGGTATGGCTACACCTTC. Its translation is CASGGKGVGYGYTF.

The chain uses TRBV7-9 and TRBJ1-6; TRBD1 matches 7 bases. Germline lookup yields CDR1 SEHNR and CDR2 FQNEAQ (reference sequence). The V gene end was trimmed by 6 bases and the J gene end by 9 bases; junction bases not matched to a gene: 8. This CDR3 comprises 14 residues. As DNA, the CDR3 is TGTGCCAGCAGTGGGGAAACAGGGGTTTCACCCCTCCACTTT. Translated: CASSGETGVSPLHF.

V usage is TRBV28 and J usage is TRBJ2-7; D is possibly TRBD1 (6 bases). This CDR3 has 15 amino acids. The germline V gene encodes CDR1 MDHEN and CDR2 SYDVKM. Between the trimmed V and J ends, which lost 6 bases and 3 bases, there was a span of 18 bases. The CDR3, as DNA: TGTGCCAGCAGCACTACAGGGAAGGGGAACTACGAGCAGTACTTC. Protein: CASSTTGKGNYEQYF. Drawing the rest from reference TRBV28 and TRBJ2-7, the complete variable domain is DVKVTQSSRYLVKRTGEKVFLECVQDMDHENMFWYRQDPGLGLRLIYFSYDVKMKEKGDIPEGYSVSREKKERFSLILESASTNQTSMYLCASSTTGKGNYEQYFGPGTRLTVT.

CDR3 residues: CASSDSLVHEQFF. CDR3 in DNA: TGTGCCAGCAGTGACTCCCTCGTCCATGAGCAGTTCTTC. This chain links TRBV6-4 with TRBJ2-1; D is unresolved. CDR1 is MRHNA, CDR2 SNTAGT, per germline. V was trimmed by 0 bases and J by 8 bases, leaving 8 bases between them. The CDR3 is 13 amino acids.

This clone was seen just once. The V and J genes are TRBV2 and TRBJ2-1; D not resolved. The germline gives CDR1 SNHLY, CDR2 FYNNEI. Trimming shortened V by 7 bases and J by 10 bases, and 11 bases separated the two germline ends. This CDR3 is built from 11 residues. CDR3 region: CASTRLDEQFF. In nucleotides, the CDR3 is TGTGCCAGCACTAGGCTCGACGAGCAGTTCTTC.

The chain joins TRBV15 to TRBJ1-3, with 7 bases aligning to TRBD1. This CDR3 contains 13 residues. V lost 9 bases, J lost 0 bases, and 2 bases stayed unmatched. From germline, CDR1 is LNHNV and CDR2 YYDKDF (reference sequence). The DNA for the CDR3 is TGTGCCACGCGGACAGGCTCTGGAAACACCATATATTTT. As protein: CATRTGSGNTIYF.

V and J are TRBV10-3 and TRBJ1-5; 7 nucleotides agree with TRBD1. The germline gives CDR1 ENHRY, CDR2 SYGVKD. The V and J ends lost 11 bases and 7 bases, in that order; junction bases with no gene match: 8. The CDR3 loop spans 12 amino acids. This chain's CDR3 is CAVQGLGQPQHF. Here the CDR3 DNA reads TGTGCCGTACAGGGGCTTGGGCAGCCCCAGCATTTT.

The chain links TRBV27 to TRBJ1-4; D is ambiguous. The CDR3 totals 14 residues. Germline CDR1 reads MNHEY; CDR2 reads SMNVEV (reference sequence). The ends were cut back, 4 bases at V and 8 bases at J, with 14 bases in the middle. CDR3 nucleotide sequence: TGTGCCAGCAGTTCTGGGCAGACACGAGAAAAACTGTTTTTT. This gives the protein CASSSGQTREKLFF.

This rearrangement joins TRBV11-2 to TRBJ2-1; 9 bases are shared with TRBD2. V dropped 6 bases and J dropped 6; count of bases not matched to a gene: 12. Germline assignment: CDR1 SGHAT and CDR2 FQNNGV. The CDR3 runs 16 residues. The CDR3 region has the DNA TGTGCCAGCAGACTCCTGCAGACTAGCGGACTCAATGAGCAGTTCTTC. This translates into CASRLLQTSGLNEQFF.

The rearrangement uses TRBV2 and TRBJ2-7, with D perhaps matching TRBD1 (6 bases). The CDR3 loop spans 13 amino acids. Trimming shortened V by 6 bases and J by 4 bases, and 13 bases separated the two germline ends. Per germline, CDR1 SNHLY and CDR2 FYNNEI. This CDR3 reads CASRRDNLYEQYF. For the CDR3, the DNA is TGTGCCAGCAGACGGGACAACCTATACGAGCAGTACTTC.

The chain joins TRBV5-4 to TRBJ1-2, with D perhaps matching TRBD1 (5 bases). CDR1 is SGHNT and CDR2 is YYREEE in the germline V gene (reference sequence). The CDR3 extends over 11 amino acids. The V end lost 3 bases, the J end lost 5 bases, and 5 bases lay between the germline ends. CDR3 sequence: CASSSGYGYTF. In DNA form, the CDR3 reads TGTGCCAGCAGCTCAGGGTATGGCTACACCTTC.